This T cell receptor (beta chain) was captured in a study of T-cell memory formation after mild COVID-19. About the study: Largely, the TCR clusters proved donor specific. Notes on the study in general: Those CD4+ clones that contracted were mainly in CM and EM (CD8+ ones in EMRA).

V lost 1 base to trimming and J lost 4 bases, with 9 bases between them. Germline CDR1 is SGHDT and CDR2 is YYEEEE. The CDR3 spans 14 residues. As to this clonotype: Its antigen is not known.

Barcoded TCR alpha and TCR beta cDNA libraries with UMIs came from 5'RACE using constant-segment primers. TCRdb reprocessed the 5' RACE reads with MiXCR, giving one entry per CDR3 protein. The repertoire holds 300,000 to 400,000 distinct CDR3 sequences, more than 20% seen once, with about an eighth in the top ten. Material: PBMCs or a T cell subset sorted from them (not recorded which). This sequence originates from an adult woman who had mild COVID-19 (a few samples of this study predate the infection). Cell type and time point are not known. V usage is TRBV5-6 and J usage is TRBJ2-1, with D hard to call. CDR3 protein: CASSLTTAYNEQFF. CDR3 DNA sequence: TGTGCCAGCAGCTTGACAACCGCGTACAATGAGCAGTTCTTC.